This T cell receptor beta chain originates from a study of blood T cell repertoires in COVID-19. Study details: Researchers got acute and convalescent COVID-19 samples from the United States, Italy and Spain.

In the study's own analysis: For nucleated cells, counts were estimated from reference gene primer amplification. Sequenced by immunoSEQ multiplex PCR; TCRdb stores in-frame clones only, minus some. Clone size and the V and J calls come from that table; the DNA yielded D and trimming. The sample contains around 200,000 clones, around 82% of which appear only once. In germline, CDR1 is SGDLS, CDR2 YYNGEE. Trimming removed 9 bases at V and 3 bases at J, with 20 bases between. This CDR3 spans 15 amino acids. Input material: peripheral blood. The chain recombines TRBV9 with TRBJ2-3, with D maybe TRBD2 (6 bases). This TCR was sampled from a woman aged 65 to 85 with acute or convalescent COVID-19. CDR3 residues: CATATGSQVTDTQYF. CDR3 bases: TGTGCCACCGCCACCGGGAGTCAAGTAACAGATACGCAGTATTTT.